This entry describes one T cell receptor (beta chain). Its antigen is not yet known. No per-base quality is available; no much larger clone lies one base away. This sample stems from a study of Ad26.COV2.S vaccination and SARS-CoV-2 variants (dated by TCRdb to the early 2020s). Regarding the study in general: Vaccine-arm donors were drawn from COV1001, a multicentre, randomized, double-blind, placebo-controlled phase I-IIa trial of Ad26.COV2.S in healthy adults. Dosing of Ad26.COV2.S was intramuscular, at either 5x10^10 or 1x10^11 viral particles, delivered as one shot or as two shots spaced 56 days apart. The specificity and breadth of SARS-CoV-2-reactive T cell receptors after Ad26.COV2.S vaccination were assessed by TCRbeta repertoire sequencing. The TCR-sequenced set comprised about 32 samples: some 20 Ad26.COV2.S vaccine recipients, 5 placebo recipients and 8 SARS-CoV-2 convalescent individuals. Trial participants were randomized into five groups of five, in which low-dose or high-dose Ad26.COV2.S was given once or twice, or placebo was given on both occasions. Investigators remained blinded to trial group allocation during experiments and outcome assessment. General conclusions and limits of the study: Ad26.COV2.S recipients had higher spike-specific TCR breadth than placebo recipients (P = 0.0014). Comparable non-spike TCR breadth was observed between vaccine and placebo recipients, consistent with only spike being contained in the vaccine. The study was not powered to compare responses between vaccine doses or regimens. After vaccination, substantial breadth of spike-specific CD8+ and CD4+ T cell responses was reported. It was noted by the authors that total T cell responses may have been underestimated by the TCR breadth and depth analyses.

TCRbeta CDR3 regions were sequenced with the immunoSEQ Assay. After extraction, genomic DNA underwent amplification by bias-controlled multiplex PCR, followed by high-throughput sequencing. In the original analysis: To quantify the absolute abundance of each unique TCRbeta CDR3 region, sequences were collapsed and filtered. Usable DNA was measured by amplifying reference genes present in all nucleated cells, and TCRbeta template counts were normalized to that usable DNA to estimate T cell fraction. Repertoire TCRs were annotated as SARS-CoV-2-specific when V gene, CDR3 amino acid sequence and J gene were exactly matched to a known reactive TCR set. The reference SARS-CoV-2 TCR set was obtained from MIRA and was filtered for enrichment in COVID-19-positive ImmuneCODE repertoires, whereby public or cross-reactive TCRs were removed. Based on the MIRA antigens, annotated TCRs were further analysed at the level of specific ORF or position within ORF. Breadth was defined as annotated unique rearrangements over total unique productive rearrangements; depth was the summed frequency of those rearrangements. Group comparisons of TCR breadth used two-sided Wilcoxon rank-sum tests. TCRdb carries this immuneACCESS record with in-frame sequences only. Its versions omit some clonotypes, under half of them owing to an unresolved V gene in the studies checked, with the rest unexplained. The V and J calls and clone size come from that table; D and trimming were worked out from the DNA. This sample holds about 250,000 clones; about 87% were observed only once. 3% to 4% of the sample rests with the top ten.

The germline V gene gives CDR1 as SGDLS and CDR2 as YYNGEE. From the cysteine through the phenylalanine, the CDR3 covers 17 amino acids. The CDR3 DNA has 51 bases and is translated from base 1. V is pruned by 4 bases and J by 3 bases, leaving 12 bases of the junction without a gene match. The treatment or condition label here, explained by the study, means: roughly 19 received Ad26.COV2.S at low or high dose, single or two shots; several received placebo; per-sample allocation not given. Repertoires of vaccine and placebo recipients were sequenced from samples taken on day 63 after the first injection. Cohort 1b enrolled about two dozen adults aged 18-55 years at a single site in Boston, USA, between 29 July and 7 August 2020. As a vaccine, Ad26.COV2.S was a replication-incompetent adenovirus type 26 vector that expressed a prefusion-stabilized SARS-CoV-2 spike protein derived from the original Wuhan strain.

The sample consisted of peripheral blood, taken in a trial of Ad26.COV2.S vaccine versus placebo. The V gene is TRBV9 and the J gene is TRBJ1-1; a stretch of 10 junction bases matches TRBD1. The receptor was derived from a person aged 18 to 59 who received the Ad26.COV2.S COVID-19 vaccine or a placebo. The CDR3 reads CASSHRDRGAGDTEAFF. Here is the DNA: TGTGCCAGCAGCCACCGGGACAGGGGCGCCGGGGACACTGAAGCTTTCTTT. Supplemented by the reference TRBV9 and TRBJ1-1 proteins around the CDR3, the complete variable domain is DSGVTQTPKHLITATGQRVTLRCSPRSGDLSVYWYQQSLDQGLQFLIQYYNGEERAKGNILERFSAQQFPDLHSELNLSSLELGDSALYFCASSHRDRGAGDTEAFFGQGTRLTVV.